Included here is one T cell receptor beta chain sequence, with context. Its antigen is unknown. Base qualities are missing; no much larger clone stands one base away. The data were taken from a study of blood T cell repertoires in COVID-19 (dated by TCRdb to the early 2020s). Looking at the study overall: Collaborator samples came from the United States, Italy and Spain and covered acute and convalescent phases of COVID-19. Where HLA class I and class II types were available, the types were taken from metadata supplied by the sample provider, not from assay-based typing. Deeply sampled blood TCRbeta repertoires from subjects exposed to, actively infected with, or recovered from COVID-19 were included in the dataset. Samples were obtained from the ongoing ImmuneRACE study (first 160 participants) and from some 1,300 subjects provided by 6 global collaborators. The sample metadata nearly always contained a de-identified subject ID, COVID-19 status, age in years and sex. The repertoires were released in a freely available public database meant as a resource for research on the immune response to SARS-CoV-2. The prospective study material was composed of cDNA or gDNA derived from T cells, B-cell-depleted T cells, or PBMCs.

Sequences MNHEY (CDR1) and SVGAGI (CDR2) are obtained from the germline V gene. Trimming at the junction amounts to 6 bases on V and 0 bases on J, and the germline ends lie 12 bases apart. There are 14 amino acids in the CDR3, from cysteine to phenylalanine inclusive. CDR3 DNA is the only sequence kept; it has 42 bases, read in frame from the first base. The full study reports these points: How much clinical and demographic metadata was included differed by source and by participant, and the metadata was provided uncurated.

TCRbeta CDR3 regions were amplified from genomic DNA using the immunoSEQ Assay, a bias-controlled multiplex PCR. As for the authors' bioinformatics: Within the assay, amplification of reference gene primers was used to estimate how many nucleated cells each sample contained. Sequence reads were collapsed and filtered to measure the absolute abundance of every unique TCRbeta CDR3 rearrangement. For each sample, productive Simpson clonality was calculated by taking the square root of Simpson's diversity index across productive rearrangements. The immuneACCESS repertoire file appears here via TCRdb, limited to in-frame rearrangements. These files lack a portion of the clones; in checked studies, under half of the deficit traces to unresolved V genes, and the cause of the others is not known. That table is the source of V, J and clone size, and D and trimming were worked out from the DNA. The sample records under 300,000 clones, about 93% of which are singletons. The top ten clonotypes cover roughly 0.79% of the sample.

At one collaborating source in Seattle, patients were enrolled during active infection and were followed longitudinally through the course of disease. Collaborating institutions collected whole blood in K2EDTA tubes following their own protocols. Collaborator samples were shipped for TCRbeta analysis as frozen whole blood, isolated PBMCs, or DNA extracted from either sample type. The chain is assembled from TRBV6-5 and TRBJ2-7; a weak D assignment points to TRBD1 (6 bases agree). This receptor was taken from a man aged 25 to 40 with COVID-19, enrolled during active disease. The sample comprised peripheral blood. The CDR3 protein: CASRLGQSSYEQYF. In nucleotides, the sequence is TGTGCCAGCAGACTCGGACAGAGCTCCTACGAGCAGTACTTC.